The clone carrying this T cell receptor beta chain was seen a single time. Its cognate antigen is unknown. The sample's time point: before natalizumab initiation. Trimming pared 5 bases from V and 9 bases from J, leaving 12 bases between. CDR1 is SGHAT, CDR2 FQNNGV, per germline. This CDR3 contains 12 residues. The survey-level immunoSEQ assay was used. Spiked into each PCR were synthetic inline TR CDR3 controls of all V-J pairings. Generated by immunoSEQ multiplex PCR, the TCRdb table keeps only in-frame clones and is missing some. The sample shows more than 30,000 clones, 80% to 95% of them seen only once. This record belongs to a study of multiple sclerosis patients with progressive multifocal leukoencephalopathy. Points from the study as a whole: Less diverse TRB repertoires were suggested in most PML patients.

This chain connects TRBV11-2 to TRBJ2-3; D is ambiguous. The origin of this receptor is a man aged 25-45 years with multiple sclerosis. The sample was PBMCs. The CDR3 reads CASSQSEITQYF. DNA for the CDR3: TGTGCCAGCAGCCAAAGCGAGATAACGCAGTATTTT.